The clone carrying this TCR beta chain has ten or more counts. These data belong to a study of T cells after yellow fever vaccination. The germline V gene encodes CDR1 MRHNA and CDR2 SNTAGT. With 6 bases removed from V and 0 bases from J, the gap between germline ends came to 7 bases. The CDR3 runs to 13 residues. Each CDR3 protein gets one entry after TCRdb re-called the 5' RACE reads with MiXCR. The repertoire holds 250,000 or so distinct CDR3 sequences, with approximately 3.8% as singletons. The chain has TRBV6-4 and TRBJ2-3; D unclear. The source of this sequence is a man aged 18 to 30 who received the YFV17D yellow fever vaccine. Sequencing used PBMCs, obtained 15 days after the yellow fever booster vaccination. CDR3 coding DNA: TGTGCCAGCAGCCGCGAGAGCACAGATACGCAGTATTTT. Protein sequence: CASSRESTDTQYF.